The present TCR beta chain was sequenced within a study of CD8+ T cells in alopecia areata. About the research overall: Tofacitinib continued for 6 to 18 months and was then withheld for 6 months.

Following RNA extraction, reverse transcription yielded cDNA that acted as the sequencing template. Sequencing used immunoSEQ multiplex PCR; TCRdb keeps in-frame clones, though not all of them. Of some 170,000 clones in the sample, 40% to 65% were seen once. This CDR3 region has 15 residues. Germline V gene data show CDR1 as SEHNR and CDR2 as FQNEAQ (reference sequence). The trim removed 3 bases at V and 4 bases at J, leaving 8 bases unmatched. Documented treatment: oral pan-JAK inhibitor, 5-10 mg twice daily. This clone was seen just once. V and J are TRBV7-9 and TRBJ1-2; TRBD1 aligns across 7 bases. Sequenced here: CD8+ T cells sorted from blood, sampled at week 24, from a patient treated with tofacitinib. This clonotype originated in a human donor with alopecia areata. The CDR3, as DNA: TGTGCCAGCAGCTTGGTGGGACAGACCTTCTATGGCTACACCTTC. Translated, it gives CASSLVGQTFYGYTF.